These T cell receptor beta chains were read from a single sample in a study of CD4+ T cells in melanoma. Here immunoSEQ multiplex PCR was the method, and the copy in TCRdb shows in-frame clones only, minus some. This repertoire shows over 130,000 clones, around 90% found once; its top ten account for over 1.5%. These receptors all stem from a human donor with melanoma. Each CDR3 is given with its conserved first and last residue. A D gene is named only where the DNA matches it firmly. Rows may omit the clone size; those that give it use once, few, many or a size class.

size	D	V	J	DNA	CDR3
NA	NA	TRBV5-1	TRBJ1-1	TGCGCCAGCAGCCGAGCCGGGACACTGAACACTGAAGCTTTCTTT	CASSRAGTLNTEAFF
NA	NA	TRBV6-1	TRBJ2-3	TGTGCCAGCAGTCGAACCCGCACAGATACGCAGTATTTT	CASSRTRTDTQYF
NA	NA	TRBV5-1	TRBJ1-4	TGCGCCAGCAGCTTATCGGGTAATGCGGAAAAACTGTTTTTT	CASSLSGNAEKLFF
NA	NA	TRBV7-9	TRBJ2-5	TGTGCCAGCAGCTTTAACGAAGCATGGACCCAGTACTTC	CASSFNEAWTQYF
NA	NA	TRBV25-1	TRBJ2-3	TGTGCCAGCAGCTCCCCTATCAGTGATACGCAGTATTTT	CASSSPISDTQYF
NA	TRBD1	TRBV18	TRBJ1-6	TGTGCCAGCTCACGGGAGACAGGGGGCTCACCCCTCCACTTT	CASSRETGGSPLHF
NA	TRBD1	TRBV18	TRBJ1-1	TGTGCCAGCTCACCACGTGCCGGGACAGGTCTAGAAGCTTTCTTT	CASSPRAGTGLEAFF
NA	NA	TRBV20-1	TRBJ1-3	TGCAGTGCTGTCGGAAACACCATATATTTT	CSAVGNTIYF
NA	NA	TRBV6-1	TRBJ1-2	TGTGCCAGCAGGCCAACAAGTATCTATGGCTACACCTTC	CASRPTSIYGYTF
NA	NA	TRBV7-3	TRBJ2-7	TGTGCCAGCAGCCCCGGGGCCCTTTCCTACGAGCAGTACTTC	CASSPGALSYEQYF
few	TRBD2	TRBV9	TRBJ2-3	TGTGCCAGCAGCGTTGCACTAGCGGGGGCCGCCGCGGATACGCAGTATTTT	CASSVALAGAAADTQYF
NA	NA	TRBV1	TRBJ2-7	TGCACCAGCAGCCTAGACCCTTTACAGCTCTCCTACGAGCAGTACTTC	CTSSLDPLQLSYEQYF
NA	TRBD2	TRBV5-4	TRBJ2-7	TGTGCCAGCAGCTTGGTTGGCGGCGGGGGGGCCCACGAGCAGTACTTC	CASSLVGGGGAHEQYF
once	TRBD1	TRBV11-2	TRBJ1-2	TGTGCCAGCAGCTTAACAGGGGTCGGCTATGGCTACACCTTC	CASSLTGVGYGYTF
NA	NA	TRBV29-1	TRBJ2-1	TGCAGCGCCCGGACCCAAAACAATGAGCAGTTCTTC	CSARTQNNEQFF
NA	TRBD2	TRBV25-1	TRBJ2-3	TGTGCCAGCCGGACTAGCGGGGGCCCCTCAGATACGCAGTATTTT	CASRTSGGPSDTQYF
NA	TRBD1	TRBV19	TRBJ1-5	TGTGCCAGTAGTATAGATCGAGGGGGCAGCAATCAGCCCCAGCATTTT	CASSIDRGGSNQPQHF
NA	TRBD2	TRBV10-1	TRBJ2-7	TGCGCCAGCAGTGCGACGGGGGGCTACGAGCAGTACTTC	CASSATGGYEQYF
NA	NA	TRBV30	TRBJ1-5	TGTGCCTGGAGTACCGGGACGGGCAATCAGCCCCAGCATTTT	CAWSTGTGNQPQHF
NA	NA	TRBV30	TRBJ2-1	TGTGCCTGGAGTGTAGGCTCTAGCGATGGTGAGCAGTTCTTC	CAWSVGSSDGEQFF
NA	TRBD2	TRBV5-5	TRBJ2-5	TGTGCCAGCAGCTTCATAGCGGGGGTCCAAGAGACCCAGTACTTC	CASSFIAGVQETQYF
NA	TRBD1	TRBV6-1	TRBJ2-7	TGTGCCAGCAGTGTCCTCGGTGGGACAGGGGCTTACGAGCAGTACTTC	CASSVLGGTGAYEQYF
NA	TRBD1	TRBV7-2	TRBJ2-7	TGTGCCAGCAGCCCGAACAGGGGGCCATTTGGCGAGCAGTACTTC	CASSPNRGPFGEQYF
NA	TRBD1	TRBV27	TRBJ2-5	TGTGCCAGCAGTCGTCCCGGGACAGGGAAAGAGACCCAGTACTTC	CASSRPGTGKETQYF
NA	NA	TRBV6-5	TRBJ2-7	TGTGCCAGCAGCCAAAACGGACGGAACTACGAGCAGTACTTC	CASSQNGRNYEQYF
NA	TRBD2	TRBV2	TRBJ2-5	TGTGCCAGCGGGCGGGAGGGGGCCCGATCGGAGACCCAGTACTTC	CASGREGARSETQYF
NA	NA	TRBV5-1	TRBJ2-1	TGCGCCAGCAGCATCGGGGGTGGGGATGAGCAGTTCTTC	CASSIGGGDEQFF
NA	TRBD1	TRBV5-6	TRBJ2-5	TGTGCCAGCGGACAGGCCATCTTCGGAGAGACCCAGTACTTC	CASGQAIFGETQYF
NA	TRBD2	TRBV5-4	TRBJ2-3	TGTGCCAGCAGCCGAGCGGGGGGGCAGACAGATACGCAGTATTTT	CASSRAGGQTDTQYF
NA	NA	TRBV27	TRBJ1-2	TGTGCCAGCGGATTTGGGTCAGCTAACTATGGCTACACCTTC	CASGFGSANYGYTF
NA	NA	TRBV6-1	TRBJ1-1	TGTGCCAGCAGTGGACGGGGCAACACTGAAGCTTTCTTT	CASSGRGNTEAFF
NA	NA	TRBV5-1	TRBJ2-7	TGCGCCAGCAGAGAGCAGTACTTC	CASREQYF
NA	NA	TRBV7-9	TRBJ2-1	TGTGCCAGCAGCTTAGGCTTTGCGTCGGGGAAGGGTGAGCAGTTCTTC	CASSLGFASGKGEQFF
NA	NA	TRBV10-3	TRBJ1-1	TGTGCCATCAGTGCGGACAGCCGAGCTTTCTTT	CAISADSRAFF
once	NA	TRBV7-6	TRBJ2-1	TGTGCCAGCAGTCCCAGGGGTCGGCCAGGGGCGGGTGAGCAGTTCTTC	CASSPRGRPGAGEQFF
NA	TRBD1	TRBV2	TRBJ2-6	TGTGCCAGCAGTGGACAGGGTGAACGGTCTGGGGCCAACGTCCTGACTTTC	CASSGQGERSGANVLTF
NA	NA	TRBV7-2	TRBJ2-2	TGTGCCAGCAGCTTAGCTACACAGGGAACCGGGGAGCTGTTTTTT	CASSLATQGTGELFF
few	TRBD1	TRBV11-2	TRBJ2-5	TGTGCCAGCAGCCGGGGACAGCTCCAAGAGACCCAGTACTTC	CASSRGQLQETQYF
NA	NA	TRBV10-1	TRBJ2-7	TGCGCCAAATGCACGAGGGTAACAGTGGGGGACGCCTACGAGCAGTACTTC	CAKCTRVTVGDAYEQYF
NA	NA	TRBV7-2	TRBJ2-5	TGTGCCAGCAGCTTATTGCGCCAAGAGACCCAGTACTTC	CASSLLRQETQYF
NA	NA	TRBV5-1	TRBJ2-3	TGCGCCAGCAGCTTGAGTAGGGCAGATACGCAGTATTTT	CASSLSRADTQYF
NA	NA	TRBV5-6	TRBJ2-4	TGTGCCAGCAGCTTGGGGCCAGGGGCAAGCTCTGTCATTCAGTACTTC	CASSLGPGASSVIQYF
NA	TRBD2	TRBV7-2	TRBJ2-3	TGTGCCAGCCAACTAGCGGGGGGTAGCACAGATACGCAGTATTTT	CASQLAGGSTDTQYF
NA	TRBD2	TRBV5-1	TRBJ2-1	TGCGCCAGCAGCTTGGTGTTAGCGGGGTCTAATGAGCAGTTCTTC	CASSLVLAGSNEQFF
NA	NA	TRBV30	TRBJ2-5	TGTGCCTGGACCCAGGGGTACAGGGCGGATCAAGAGACCCAGTACTTC	CAWTQGYRADQETQYF
NA	TRBD2	TRBV9	TRBJ2-4	TGTGCCAGCAGCGGGGGACTAGCCAAAAACATTCAGCACTTC	CASSGGLAKNIQHF